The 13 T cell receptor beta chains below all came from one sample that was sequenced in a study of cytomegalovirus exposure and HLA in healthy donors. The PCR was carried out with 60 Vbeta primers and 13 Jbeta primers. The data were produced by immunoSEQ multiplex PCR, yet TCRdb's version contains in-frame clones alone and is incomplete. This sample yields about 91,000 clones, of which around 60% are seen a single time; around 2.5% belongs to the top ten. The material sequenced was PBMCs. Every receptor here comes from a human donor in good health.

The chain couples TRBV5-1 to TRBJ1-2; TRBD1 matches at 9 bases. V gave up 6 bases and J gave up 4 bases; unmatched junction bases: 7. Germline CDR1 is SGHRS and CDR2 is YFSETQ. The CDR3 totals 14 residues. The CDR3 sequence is CASTRTGEAYGYTF. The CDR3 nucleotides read TGCGCCAGCACCCGGACAGGGGAGGCCTATGGCTACACCTTC.

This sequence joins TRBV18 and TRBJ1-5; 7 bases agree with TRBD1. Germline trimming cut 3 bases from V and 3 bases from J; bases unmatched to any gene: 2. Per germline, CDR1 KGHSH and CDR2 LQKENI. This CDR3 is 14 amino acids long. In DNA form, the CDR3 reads TGTGCCAGCTCACCCGGGACAGTCAATCAGCCCCAGCATTTT. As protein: CASSPGTVNQPQHF.

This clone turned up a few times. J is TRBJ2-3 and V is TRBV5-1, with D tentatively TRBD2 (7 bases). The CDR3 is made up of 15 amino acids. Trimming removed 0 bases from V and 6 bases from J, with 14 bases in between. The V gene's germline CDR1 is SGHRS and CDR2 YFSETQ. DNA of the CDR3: TGCGCCAGCAGCTTGGCGGGGGGCGCACACGATACGCAGTATTTT. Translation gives CASSLAGGAHDTQYF.

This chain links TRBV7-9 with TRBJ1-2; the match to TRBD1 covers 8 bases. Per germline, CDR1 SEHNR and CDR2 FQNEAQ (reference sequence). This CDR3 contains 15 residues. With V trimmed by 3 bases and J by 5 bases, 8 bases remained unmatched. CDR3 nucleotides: TGTGCCAGCAGCTTTGGGGACAGGATTAGGTATGGCTACACCTTC. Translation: CASSFGDRIRYGYTF.

As DNA, the CDR3 is TGTGCCAGTAGTACACAGGGGGCGGCATCCTACAATGAGCAGTTCTTC. Residues: CASSTQGAASYNEQFF. The chain couples TRBV19 to TRBJ2-1; the match to TRBD1 covers 9 bases. The CDR3 contains 16 residues. V lost 4 bases to trimming and J lost 1 base; unmatched junction nucleotides: 5. CDR1 and CDR2 from the germline V gene are LNHDA and SQIVND (reference sequence).

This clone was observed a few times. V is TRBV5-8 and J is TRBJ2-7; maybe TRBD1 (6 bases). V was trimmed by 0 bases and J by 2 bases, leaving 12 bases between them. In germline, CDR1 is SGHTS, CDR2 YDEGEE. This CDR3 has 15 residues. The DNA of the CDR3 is TGTGCCAGCAGCTTGGTGGGGGACAAAGCCTACGAGCAGTACTTC. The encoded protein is CASSLVGDKAYEQYF.

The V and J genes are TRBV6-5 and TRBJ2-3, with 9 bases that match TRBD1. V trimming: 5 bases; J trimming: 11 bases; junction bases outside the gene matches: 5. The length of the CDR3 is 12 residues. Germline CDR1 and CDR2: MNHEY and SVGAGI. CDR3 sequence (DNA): TGTGCCAGCAGTCCGGGACAGGGCGGGCAGTATTTT. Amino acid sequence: CASSPGQGGQYF.

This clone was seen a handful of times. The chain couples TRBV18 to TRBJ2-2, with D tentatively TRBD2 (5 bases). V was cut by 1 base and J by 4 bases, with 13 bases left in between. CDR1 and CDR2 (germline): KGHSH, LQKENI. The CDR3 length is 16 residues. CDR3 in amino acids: CASSPRSLSGTGELFF. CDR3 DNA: TGTGCCAGCTCACCACGCTCCTTGAGCGGCACCGGGGAGCTGTTTTTT.

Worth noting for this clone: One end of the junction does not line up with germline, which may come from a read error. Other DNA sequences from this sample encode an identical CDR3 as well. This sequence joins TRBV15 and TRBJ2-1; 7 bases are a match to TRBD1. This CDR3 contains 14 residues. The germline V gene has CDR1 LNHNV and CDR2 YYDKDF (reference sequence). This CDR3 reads CATSHRGRYNEQFF. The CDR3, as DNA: TGCGCCACCAGTCACAGGGGAAGATACAATGAGCAGTTCTTC.

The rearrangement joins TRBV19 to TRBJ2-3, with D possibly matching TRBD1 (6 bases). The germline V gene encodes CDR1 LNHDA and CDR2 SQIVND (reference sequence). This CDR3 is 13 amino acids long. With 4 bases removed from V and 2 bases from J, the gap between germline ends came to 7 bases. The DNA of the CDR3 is TGTGCCAGTAGTAACAGGGCCACAGATACGCAGTATTTT. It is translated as CASSNRATDTQYF.

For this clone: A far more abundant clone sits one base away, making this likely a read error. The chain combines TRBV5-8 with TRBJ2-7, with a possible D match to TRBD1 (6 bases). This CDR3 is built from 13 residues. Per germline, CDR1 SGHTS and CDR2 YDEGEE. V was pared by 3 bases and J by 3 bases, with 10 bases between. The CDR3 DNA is TGTGCCAGCAGCTCGGGACAAGTCTACGAGCAGTACTTC. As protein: CASSSGQVYEQYF. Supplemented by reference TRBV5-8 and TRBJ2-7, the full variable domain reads EAGVTQSPTHLIKTRGQQATLRCSPISGHTSVYWYQQALGLGLQFLLWYDEGEERNRGNFPPRFSGRQFPNYSSELNVNALELEDSALYLCASSSGQVYEQYFGPGTRLTVT.

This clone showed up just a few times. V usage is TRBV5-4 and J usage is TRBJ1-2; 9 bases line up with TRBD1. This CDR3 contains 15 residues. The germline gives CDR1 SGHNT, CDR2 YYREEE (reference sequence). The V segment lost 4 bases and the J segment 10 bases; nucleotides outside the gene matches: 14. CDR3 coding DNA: TGTGCCAGCAGCCGGGACAGGGTCTCAGGCGTCGACTACACCTTC. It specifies CASSRDRVSGVDYTF. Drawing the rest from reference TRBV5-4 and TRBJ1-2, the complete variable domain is ETGVTQSPTHLIKTRGQQVTLRCSSQSGHNTVSWYQQALGQGPQFIFQYYREEENGRGNFPPRFSGLQFPNYSSELNVNALELDDSALYLCASSRDRVSGVDYTFGSGTRLTVV.

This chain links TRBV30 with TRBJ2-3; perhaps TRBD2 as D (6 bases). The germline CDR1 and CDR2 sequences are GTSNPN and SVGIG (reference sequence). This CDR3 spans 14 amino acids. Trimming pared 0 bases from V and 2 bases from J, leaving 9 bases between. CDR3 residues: CAWSVGGATDTQYF. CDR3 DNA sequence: TGTGCCTGGAGTGTGGGGGGTGCCACAGATACGCAGTATTTT. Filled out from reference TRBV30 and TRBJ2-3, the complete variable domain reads SQTIHQWPATLVQPVGSPLSLECTVEGTSNPNLYWYRQAAGRGLQLLFYSVGIGQISSEVPQNLSASRPQDRQFILSSKKLLLSDSGFYLCAWSVGGATDTQYFGPGTRLTVL.